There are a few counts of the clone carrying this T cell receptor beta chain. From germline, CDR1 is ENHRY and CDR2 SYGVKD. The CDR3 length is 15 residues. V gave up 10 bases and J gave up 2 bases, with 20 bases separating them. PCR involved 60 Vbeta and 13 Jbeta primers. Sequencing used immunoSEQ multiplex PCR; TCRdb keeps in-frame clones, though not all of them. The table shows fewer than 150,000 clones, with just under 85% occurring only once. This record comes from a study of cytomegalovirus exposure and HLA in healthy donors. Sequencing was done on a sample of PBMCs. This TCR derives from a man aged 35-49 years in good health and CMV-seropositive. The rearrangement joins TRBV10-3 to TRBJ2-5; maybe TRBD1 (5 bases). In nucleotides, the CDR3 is TGTGCCACCCTCAAACGAGACAGCAGTCAAGAGACCCAGTACTTC. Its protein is CATLKRDSSQETQYF.